This T cell receptor beta chain was recovered during a study of tumor-infiltrating lymphocytes in localized non-small cell lung cancer. Assay used: immunoSEQ multiplex PCR; TCRdb lists only in-frame clones, some missing. The table includes 11,000 to 15,000 clones, 68% detected once. Study conclusions and caveats: Only some patients had TCR sequencing, depending on available tissue. TCRbeta sequencing showed higher T cell infiltration in tumors than uninvolved lung.

V dropped 4 bases and J dropped 0 bases, with 13 bases sitting between them. The CDR3 length is 16 residues. Germline CDR1 reads SGDLS; CDR2 reads YYNGEE. With regard to this clone: The antigen is undetermined.

The chain has TRBV9 and TRBJ1-4; D is unclear. The source of this sequence is a human donor with non-small cell lung cancer. Sequenced sample: uninvolved lung tissue not adjacent to the tumor. The CDR3 protein is CASSFPEGATNEKLFF. In DNA, the CDR3 is TGTGCCAGCAGCTTCCCGGAGGGAGCAACTAATGAAAAACTGTTTTTT.